Shown below are 8 T cell receptor beta chains from a single sample sequenced in a study of T cells after yellow fever vaccination. TCRdb itself ran the 5' RACE reads through MiXCR, one entry per CDR3 protein. The profile covers some 390,000 distinct CDR3 sequences, with around 6.4% appearing a single time and 15% taken by the ten largest. The sample in question was PBMCs, obtained 5 days after the yellow fever booster vaccination. The source of these receptors is a man aged 25-40 years who received the YFV17D yellow fever vaccine.

In this sample, this clonotype turned up a few times. This sequence joins TRBV5-1 and TRBJ1-3; D is unclear. Trimming stripped 4 bases from V and 1 base from J, with 9 bases between. CDR1 is SGHRS and CDR2 is YFSETQ in the germline V gene. The CDR3 extends over 14 amino acids. The CDR3 region has the DNA TGCGCCAGCAGCGACGGTGGTTCTGGAAACACCATATATTTT. It yields the protein CASSDGGSGNTIYF.

The rearrangement uses TRBV18 and TRBJ1-3; 9 bases agree with TRBD1. CDR1 is KGHSH, CDR2 LQKENI, per germline. This CDR3 is built from 15 residues. V lost 6 bases, J lost 3 bases, and 6 bases stayed unmatched. CDR3 in amino acids: CASSTGGGFGNTIYF. CDR3 sequence (DNA): TGTGCCAGCTCCACAGGGGGCGGATTTGGAAACACCATATATTTT.

The chain carries TRBV5-6 and TRBJ2-3, with D hard to call. The germline V gene encodes CDR1 SGHDT and CDR2 YYEEEE. This CDR3 region has 16 residues. V was clipped by 3 bases and J by 1 base, with 15 bases between them. The chain's CDR3 is CASSWSGPWGTDTQYF. In nucleotides, the CDR3 is TGTGCCAGCAGCTGGAGTGGTCCTTGGGGCACAGATACGCAGTATTTT. Combining the CDR3 with reference TRBV5-6 and TRBJ2-3 gives the whole variable domain DAGVTQSPTHLIKTRGQQVTLRCSPKSGHDTVSWYQQALGQGPQFIFQYYEEEERQRGNFPDRFSGHQFPNYSSELNVNALLLGDSALYLCASSWSGPWGTDTQYFGPGTRLTVL.

This clonotype has just a few counts. The chain couples TRBV14 to TRBJ2-1; D gene unclear. The V end lost 0 bases, the J end lost 10 bases, and 10 bases lay between the germline ends. The V gene's germline CDR1 is SGHDN and CDR2 FVKESK. The CDR3 consists of 13 residues. CDR3 DNA: TGTGCCAGCAGCCAAGAAGCCCTGAGGGAGCAGTTCTTC. This codes for CASSQEALREQFF.

This clonotype was found a few times. The J gene is TRBJ2-1, the V gene TRBV4-2; 7 bases align to TRBD2. Trimming at V came to 2 bases and at J to 3 bases, leaving 7 bases not matched to a gene. The germline gives CDR1 LGHNA, CDR2 YNFKEQ. This CDR3 spans 16 amino acids. CDR3 in DNA: TGTGCCAGCAGCCAATTAGGGACTAATTTCTACAATGAGCAGTTCTTC. Translated, it gives CASSQLGTNFYNEQFF.

The chain uses TRBV4-3 and TRBJ2-5; a possible D gene is TRBD2 (6 bases). This CDR3 is 13 amino acids long. With 6 bases removed from V and 5 bases from J, the gap between germline ends came to 13 bases. The V gene's germline CDR1 is LGHNA and CDR2 YSLEER. DNA of the CDR3: TGCGCCAGCAGTCGGAGGGATCGTGAGACCCAGTACTTC. Its protein product is CASSRRDRETQYF.

The table lists this clonotype with many counts. This chain links TRBV7-9 with TRBJ2-1; TRBD2 matches 9 bases. The V gene end was trimmed by 1 base and the J gene end by 0 bases; junction bases not matched to a gene: 4. CDR3 size: 17 residues. Germline values: CDR1 SEHNR, CDR2 FQNEAQ (reference sequence). CDR3 bases: TGTGCCAGCAGCTTAGGACCGGGACTAGCCTCCTACAATGAGCAGTTCTTC. Its translation is CASSLGPGLASYNEQFF.

V and J are TRBV20-1 and TRBJ2-7; D ambiguous. The CDR3 spans 13 residues. Germline V gene sequence: CDR1 DFQATT, CDR2 SNEGSKA (reference sequence). V was pared by 5 bases and J by 2 bases, with 13 bases between. The CDR3: CSASRVAAYEQYF. For the CDR3, the DNA is TGCAGTGCTTCTAGGGTAGCAGCCTACGAGCAGTACTTC.